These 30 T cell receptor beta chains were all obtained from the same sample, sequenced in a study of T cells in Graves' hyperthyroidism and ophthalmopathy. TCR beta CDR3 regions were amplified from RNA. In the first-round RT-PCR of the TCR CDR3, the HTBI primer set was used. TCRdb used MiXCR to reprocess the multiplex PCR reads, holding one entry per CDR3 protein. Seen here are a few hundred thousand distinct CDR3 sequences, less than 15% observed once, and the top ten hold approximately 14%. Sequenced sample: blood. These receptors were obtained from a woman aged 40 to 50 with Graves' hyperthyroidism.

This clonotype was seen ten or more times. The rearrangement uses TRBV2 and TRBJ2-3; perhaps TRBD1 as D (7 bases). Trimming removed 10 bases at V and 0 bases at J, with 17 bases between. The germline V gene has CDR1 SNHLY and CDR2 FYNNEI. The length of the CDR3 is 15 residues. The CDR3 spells CATDFGGQSTDTQYF. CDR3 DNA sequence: TGTGCCACCGATTTCGGGGGACAGAGCACAGATACGCAGTATTTT. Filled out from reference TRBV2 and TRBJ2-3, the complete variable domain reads EPEVTQTPSHQVTQMGQEVILRCVPISNHLYFYWYRQILGQKVEFLVSFYNNEISEKSEIFDDQFSVERPDGSNFTLKIRSTKLEDSAMYFCATDFGGQSTDTQYFGPGTRLTVL.

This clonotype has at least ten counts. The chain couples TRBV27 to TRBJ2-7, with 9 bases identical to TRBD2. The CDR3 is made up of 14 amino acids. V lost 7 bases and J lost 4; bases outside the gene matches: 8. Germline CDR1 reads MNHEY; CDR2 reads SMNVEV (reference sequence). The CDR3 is CASKRREGPYEQYF. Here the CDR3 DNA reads TGTGCCAGCAAGCGGCGGGAGGGCCCGTACGAGCAGTACTTC.

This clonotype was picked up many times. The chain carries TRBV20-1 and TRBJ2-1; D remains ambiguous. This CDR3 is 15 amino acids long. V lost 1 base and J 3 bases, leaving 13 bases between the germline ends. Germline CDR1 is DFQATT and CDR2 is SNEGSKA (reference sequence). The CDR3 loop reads CSARADGRDYNEQFF. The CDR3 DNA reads TGCAGTGCTAGAGCGGACGGACGAGACTACAATGAGCAGTTCTTC.

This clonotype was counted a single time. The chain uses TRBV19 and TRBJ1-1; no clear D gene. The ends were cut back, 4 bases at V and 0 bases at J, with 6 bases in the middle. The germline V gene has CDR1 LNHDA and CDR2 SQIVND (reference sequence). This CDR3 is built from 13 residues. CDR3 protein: CASSTTMNTEAFF. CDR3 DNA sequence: TGTGCCAGTAGTACAACAATGAACACTGAAGCTTTCTTT.

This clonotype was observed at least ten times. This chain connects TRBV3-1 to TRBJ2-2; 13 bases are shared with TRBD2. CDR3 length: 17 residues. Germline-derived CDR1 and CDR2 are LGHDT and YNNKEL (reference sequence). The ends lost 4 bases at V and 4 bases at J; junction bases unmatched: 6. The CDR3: CASSRTSGSRGTGELFF. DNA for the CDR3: TGTGCCAGCAGCCGGACTAGCGGGAGTCGCGGCACCGGGGAGCTGTTTTTT.

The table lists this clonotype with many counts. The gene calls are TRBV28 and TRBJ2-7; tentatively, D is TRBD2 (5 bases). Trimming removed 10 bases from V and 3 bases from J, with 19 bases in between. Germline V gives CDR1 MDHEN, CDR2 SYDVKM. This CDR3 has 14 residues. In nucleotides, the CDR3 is TGTGCCACCATCTCGGGGAGATTCCTCTACGAGCAGTACTTC. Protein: CATISGRFLYEQYF.

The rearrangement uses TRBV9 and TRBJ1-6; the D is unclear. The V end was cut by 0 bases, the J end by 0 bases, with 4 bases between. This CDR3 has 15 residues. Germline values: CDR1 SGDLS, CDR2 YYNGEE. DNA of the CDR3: TGTGCCAGCAGCGTAGACAGCTCCTATAATTCACCCCTCCACTTT. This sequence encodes CASSVDSSYNSPLHF.

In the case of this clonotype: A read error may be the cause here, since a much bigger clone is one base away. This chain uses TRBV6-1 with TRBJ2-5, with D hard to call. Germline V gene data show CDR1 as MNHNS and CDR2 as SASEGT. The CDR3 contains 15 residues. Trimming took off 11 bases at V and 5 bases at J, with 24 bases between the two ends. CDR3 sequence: CAGNKTPLGPETQYF. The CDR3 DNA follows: TGTGCCGGCAACAAAACGCCCTTAGGCCCGGAGACCCAGTACTTC.

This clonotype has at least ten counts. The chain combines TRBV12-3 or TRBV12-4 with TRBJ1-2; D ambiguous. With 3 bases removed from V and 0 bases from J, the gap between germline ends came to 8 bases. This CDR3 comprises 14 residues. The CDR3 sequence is CASSFDIPNYGYTF. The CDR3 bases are TGTGCCAGCAGTTTCGACATACCTAACTATGGCTACACCTTC.

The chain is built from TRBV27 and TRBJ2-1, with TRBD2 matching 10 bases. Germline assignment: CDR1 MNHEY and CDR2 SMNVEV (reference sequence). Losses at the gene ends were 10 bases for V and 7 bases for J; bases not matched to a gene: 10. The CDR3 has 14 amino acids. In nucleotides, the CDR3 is TGTGCCACAACCACCGGGACTAGCGTTAATGAGCAGTTCTTC. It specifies CATTTGTSVNEQFF.

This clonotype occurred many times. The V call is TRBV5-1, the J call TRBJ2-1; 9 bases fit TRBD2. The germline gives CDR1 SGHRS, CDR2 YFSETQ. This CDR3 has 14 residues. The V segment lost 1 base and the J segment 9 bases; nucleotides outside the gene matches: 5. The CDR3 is CASSLLLAGSEQFF. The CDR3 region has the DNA TGCGCCAGCAGCTTGTTGCTAGCGGGAAGTGAGCAGTTCTTC.

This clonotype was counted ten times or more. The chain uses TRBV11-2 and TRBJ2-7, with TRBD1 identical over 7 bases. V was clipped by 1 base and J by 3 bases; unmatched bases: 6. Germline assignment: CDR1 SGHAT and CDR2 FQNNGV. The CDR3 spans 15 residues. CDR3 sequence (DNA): TGTGCCAGCAGCTTAGGACAGGGAGAGGTCTACGAGCAGTACTTC. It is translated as CASSLGQGEVYEQYF. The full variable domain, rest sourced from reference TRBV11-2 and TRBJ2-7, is EAGVAQSPRYKIIEKRQSVAFWCNPISGHATLYWYQQILGQGPKLLIQFQNNGVVDDSQLPKDRFSAERLKGVDSTLKIQPAKLEDSAVYLCASSLGQGEVYEQYFGPGTRLTVT.

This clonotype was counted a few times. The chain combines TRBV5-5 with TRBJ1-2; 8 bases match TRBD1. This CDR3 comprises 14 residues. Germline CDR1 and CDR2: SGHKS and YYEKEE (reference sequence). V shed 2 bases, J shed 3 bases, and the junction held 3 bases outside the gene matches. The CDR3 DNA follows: TGTGCCAGCAGCTTCACAGGGGGAGACTATGGCTACACCTTC. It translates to CASSFTGGDYGYTF.

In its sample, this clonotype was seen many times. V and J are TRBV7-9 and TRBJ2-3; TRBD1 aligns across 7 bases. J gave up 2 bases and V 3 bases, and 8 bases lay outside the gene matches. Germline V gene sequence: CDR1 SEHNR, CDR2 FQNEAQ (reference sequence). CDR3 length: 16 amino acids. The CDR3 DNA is TGTGCCAGCAGCTTGTTGGAAGGGACAGACACAGATACGCAGTATTTT. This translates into CASSLLEGTDTDTQYF. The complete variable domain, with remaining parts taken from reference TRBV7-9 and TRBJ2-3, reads DTGVSQNPRHKITKRGQNVTFRCDPISEHNRLYWYRQTLGQGPEFLTYFQNEAQLEKSRLLSDRFSAERPKGSFSTLEIQRTEQGDSAMYLCASSLLEGTDTDTQYFGPGTRLTVL.

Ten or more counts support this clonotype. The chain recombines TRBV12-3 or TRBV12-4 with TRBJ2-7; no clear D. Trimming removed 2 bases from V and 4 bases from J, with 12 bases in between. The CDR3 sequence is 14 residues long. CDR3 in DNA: TGTGCCAGCAGTTTACCAAGACACTTTTACGAGCAGTACTTC. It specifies CASSLPRHFYEQYF.

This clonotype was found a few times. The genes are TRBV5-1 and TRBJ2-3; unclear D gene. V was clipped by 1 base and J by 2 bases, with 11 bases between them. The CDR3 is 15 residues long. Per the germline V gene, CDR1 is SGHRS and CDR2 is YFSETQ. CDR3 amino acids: CASSLSLQDTDTQYF. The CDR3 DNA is TGCGCCAGCAGCTTGAGTTTGCAGGACACAGATACGCAGTATTTT.

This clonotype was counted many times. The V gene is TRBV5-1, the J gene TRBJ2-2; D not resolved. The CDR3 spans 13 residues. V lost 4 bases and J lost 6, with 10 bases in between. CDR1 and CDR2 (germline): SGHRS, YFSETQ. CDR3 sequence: CASSEALSGELFF. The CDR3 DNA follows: TGCGCCAGCAGCGAGGCCCTGTCCGGGGAGCTGTTTTTT.

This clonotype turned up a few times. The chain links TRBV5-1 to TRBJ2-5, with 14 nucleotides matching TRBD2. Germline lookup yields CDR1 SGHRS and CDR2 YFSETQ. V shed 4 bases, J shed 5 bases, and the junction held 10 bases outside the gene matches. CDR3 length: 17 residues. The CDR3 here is CASSPGTSGRVQETQYF. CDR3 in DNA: TGCGCCAGCAGCCCCGGGACTAGCGGGAGAGTCCAGGAGACCCAGTACTTC.

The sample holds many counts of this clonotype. The CDR3 region is CASSVDSGALGSEAFF. DNA for the CDR3: TGTGCCAGCAGCGTAGACTCGGGGGCATTGGGGTCTGAAGCTTTCTTT. The V call is TRBV9, the J call TRBJ1-1; maybe TRBD1 (6 bases). The CDR3 length is 16 residues. Per germline, CDR1 SGDLS and CDR2 YYNGEE. Trimming removed 0 bases from V and 6 bases from J, with 18 bases in between.

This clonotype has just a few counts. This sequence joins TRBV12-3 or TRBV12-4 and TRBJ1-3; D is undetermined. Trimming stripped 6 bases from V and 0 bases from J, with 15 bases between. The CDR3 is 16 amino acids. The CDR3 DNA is TGTGCCAGCAGCCCCCGTCTGGGGTCCTCTGGAAACACCATATATTTT. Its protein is CASSPRLGSSGNTIYF.

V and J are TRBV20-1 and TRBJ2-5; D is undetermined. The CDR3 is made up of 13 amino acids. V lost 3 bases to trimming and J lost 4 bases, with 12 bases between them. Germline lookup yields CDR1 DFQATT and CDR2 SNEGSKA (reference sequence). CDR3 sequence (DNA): TGCAGTGCTAGGGATCTATCGGTAGAGACCCAGTACTTC. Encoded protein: CSARDLSVETQYF.

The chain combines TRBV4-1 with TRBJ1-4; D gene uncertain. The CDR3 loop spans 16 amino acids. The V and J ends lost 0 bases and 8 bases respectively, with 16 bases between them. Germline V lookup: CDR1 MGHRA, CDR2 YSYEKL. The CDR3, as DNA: TGCGCCAGCAGCCAAGAAAGGCAAGGGCCGGGGGAAAAACTGTTTTTT. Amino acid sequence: CASSQERQGPGEKLFF.

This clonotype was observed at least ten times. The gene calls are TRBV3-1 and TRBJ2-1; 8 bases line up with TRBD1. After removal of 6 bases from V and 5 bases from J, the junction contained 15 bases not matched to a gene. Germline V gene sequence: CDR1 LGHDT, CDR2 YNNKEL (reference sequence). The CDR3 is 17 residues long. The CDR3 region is CASRPEAGRDRHNEQFF. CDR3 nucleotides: TGTGCCAGCAGACCCGAAGCCGGCCGGGACAGGCACAATGAGCAGTTCTTC.

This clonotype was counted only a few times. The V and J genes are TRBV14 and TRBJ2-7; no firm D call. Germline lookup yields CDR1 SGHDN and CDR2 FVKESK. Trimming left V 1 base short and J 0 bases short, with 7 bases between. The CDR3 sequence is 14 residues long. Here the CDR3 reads CASSQVWGSYEQYF. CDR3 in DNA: TGTGCCAGCAGCCAAGTATGGGGCTCCTACGAGCAGTACTTC.

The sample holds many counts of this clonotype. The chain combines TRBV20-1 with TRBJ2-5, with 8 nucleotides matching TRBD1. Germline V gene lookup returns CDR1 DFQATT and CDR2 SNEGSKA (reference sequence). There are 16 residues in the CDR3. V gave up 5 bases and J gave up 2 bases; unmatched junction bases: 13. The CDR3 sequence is CSASGTGTPFQETQYF. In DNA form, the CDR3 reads TGCAGTGCTTCCGGGACAGGAACACCATTTCAAGAGACCCAGTACTTC.

The CDR3 region is CASSTGTGLGNYGYTF. CDR3 coding DNA: TGCGCCAGCAGCACCGGGACAGGCCTAGGGAACTATGGCTACACCTTC. The V gene is TRBV5-1, the J gene TRBJ1-2; TRBD1 matches 8 bases. This CDR3 has 16 residues. Germline loops: CDR1 SGHRS, CDR2 YFSETQ. J gave up 2 bases and V 4 bases, and 10 bases lay outside the gene matches. Supplemented by reference TRBV5-1 and TRBJ1-2, the full variable domain reads KAGVTQTPRYLIKTRGQQVTLSCSPISGHRSVSWYQQTPGQGLQFLFEYFSETQRNKGNFPGRFSGRQFSNSRSEMNVSTLELGDSALYLCASSTGTGLGNYGYTFGSGTRLTVV.

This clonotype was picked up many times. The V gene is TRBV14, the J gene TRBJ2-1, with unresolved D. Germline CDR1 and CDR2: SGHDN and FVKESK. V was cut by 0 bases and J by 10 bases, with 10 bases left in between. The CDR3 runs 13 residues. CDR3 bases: TGTGCCAGCAGCCAAGATAATGGGCGGGAGCAGTTCTTC. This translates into CASSQDNGREQFF. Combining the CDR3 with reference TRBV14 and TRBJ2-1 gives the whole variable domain EAGVTQFPSHSVIEKGQTVTLRCDPISGHDNLYWYRRVMGKEIKFLLHFVKESKQDESGMPNNRFLAERTGGTYSTLKVQPAELEDSGVYFCASSQDNGREQFFGPGTRLTVL.

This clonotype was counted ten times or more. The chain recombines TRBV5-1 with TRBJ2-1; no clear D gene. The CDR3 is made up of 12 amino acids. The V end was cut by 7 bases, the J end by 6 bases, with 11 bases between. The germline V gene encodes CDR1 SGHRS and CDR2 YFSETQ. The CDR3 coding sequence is TGCGCCAGCTCCGGTGCTTCCAATGAGCAGTTCTTC. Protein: CASSGASNEQFF. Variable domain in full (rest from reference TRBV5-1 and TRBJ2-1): KAGVTQTPRYLIKTRGQQVTLSCSPISGHRSVSWYQQTPGQGLQFLFEYFSETQRNKGNFPGRFSGRQFSNSRSEMNVSTLELGDSALYLCASSGASNEQFFGPGTRLTVL.

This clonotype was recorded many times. The CDR3 loop is CASSLGLPETQYF. The CDR3 DNA reads as TGTGCCAGCAGTTTAGGGTTGCCAGAGACCCAGTACTTC. The chain couples TRBV12-3 or TRBV12-4 to TRBJ2-5; unclear D gene. V lost 1 base and J lost 4, with 7 bases in between. CDR3 length: 13 amino acids.

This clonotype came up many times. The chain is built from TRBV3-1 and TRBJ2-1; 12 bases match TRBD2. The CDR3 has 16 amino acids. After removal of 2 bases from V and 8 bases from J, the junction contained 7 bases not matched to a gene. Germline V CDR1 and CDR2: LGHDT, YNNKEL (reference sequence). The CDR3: CASSQRLAGEHYEQFF. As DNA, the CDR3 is TGTGCCAGCAGCCAACGACTAGCGGGAGAACACTATGAGCAGTTCTTC.